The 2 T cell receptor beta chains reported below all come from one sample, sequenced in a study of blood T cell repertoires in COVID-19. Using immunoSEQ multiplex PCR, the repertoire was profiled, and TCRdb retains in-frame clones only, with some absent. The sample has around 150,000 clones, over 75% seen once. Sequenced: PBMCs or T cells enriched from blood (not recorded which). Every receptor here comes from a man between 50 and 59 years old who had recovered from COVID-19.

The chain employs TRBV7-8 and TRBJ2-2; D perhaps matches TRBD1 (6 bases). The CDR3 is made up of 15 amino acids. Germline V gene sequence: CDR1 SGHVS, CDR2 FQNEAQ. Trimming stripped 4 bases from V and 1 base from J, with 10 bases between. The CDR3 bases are TGTGCCAGCAGCTCCCCGGGACAGAACACCGGGGAGCTGTTTTTT. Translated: CASSSPGQNTGELFF.

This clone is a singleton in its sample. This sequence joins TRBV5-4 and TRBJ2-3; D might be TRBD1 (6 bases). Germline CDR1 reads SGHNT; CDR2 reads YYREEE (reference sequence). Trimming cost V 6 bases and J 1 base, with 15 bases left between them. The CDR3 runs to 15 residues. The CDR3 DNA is TGTGCCAGCACCATAGGACAGCAACGCACAGATACGCAGTATTTT. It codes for CASTIGQQRTDTQYF.